Described below is a single TCR beta chain sequence and its context. As originally analysed: How many nucleated cells were present was estimated from reference gene primer amplification. Clones were read by immunoSEQ multiplex PCR, and TCRdb kept only the in-frame ones, dropping some. The DNA was the basis for D and trimming; V, J and clone size are from that table. This table has about 93,000 clones, about nine tenths appearing once. The CDR3 contains 15 residues. Trimming pared 5 bases from V and 10 bases from J, leaving 23 bases between. Per the germline V gene, CDR1 is SGHAT and CDR2 is FQNNGV. This sample was taken from a study of blood T cell repertoires in COVID-19. About the research overall: COVID-19 samples from acute and convalescent phases originated in the United States, Italy and Spain. In each case, the material was cDNA or gDNA derived from T cells, B-cell-depleted T cells, or PBMCs.

The receptor was isolated from a human donor with active COVID-19. The donor label of this sample is uncertain. Sequenced input: peripheral blood. The chain couples TRBV11-2 to TRBJ1-2, with a possible D match to TRBD1 (5 bases). CDR3 sequence (DNA): TGTGCCAGCAGCCCACTACAGGAAGTTTTGATTGTCTACACCTTC. Translating gives CASSPLQEVLIVYTF. The variable domain in full, completed from reference TRBV11-2 and TRBJ1-2, reads EAGVAQSPRYKIIEKRQSVAFWCNPISGHATLYWYQQILGQGPKLLIQFQNNGVVDDSQLPKDRFSAERLKGVDSTLKIQPAKLEDSAVYLCASSPLQEVLIVYTFGSGTRLTVV.